This T cell receptor (beta chain) is drawn from a study of T cell repertoires in cytomegalovirus infection. Points from the study as a whole: The ex vivo response was dominated by HLA-C-restricted CMV-specific TCR beta clonotypes. Based on cumulative public TCR beta family frequency, carriers of CMV plus the relevant HLA were identified.

V was clipped by 5 bases and J by 6 bases; unmatched bases: 23. Germline CDR1 and CDR2: SGHTA and FQGNSA. CDR3 length: 19 residues. TCRdb re-derived calls from the reads in MiXCR, one entry per CDR3 protein. The table lists fewer than 80,000 distinct CDR3 sequences, approximately 3.7% of them singletons. This clonotype came up many times. Antigen unknown. The source of this sequence is a human donor in good health (CMV status not recorded). Some clones in this sample may be carry-over from other donors' samples. Sequences were obtained from PBMCs. V usage is TRBV7-2 and J usage is TRBJ2-5; TRBD1 agrees at 8 bases. This CDR3 is CASSAMVVSVAWTGKTQYF. CDR3 nucleotides: TGTGCCAGCAGCGCCATGGTGGTGAGCGTGGCGTGGACAGGGAAGACCCAGTACTTC.